This T cell receptor beta chain was documented in a study of beta chain features in type 1 diabetes. With regard to this clone: Its antigen is not known.

Expressed TCRB transcripts were sequenced because the isolated RNA had all been reverse transcribed beforehand. Only in-frame clones appear in the TCRdb table, and some are missing; sequencing was by immunoSEQ multiplex PCR. The data show roughly 160,000 clones, about 7.9% seen once. Study results and limitations: Whether HLA type affects TCRB rearrangement stayed undetermined in the present work. Patients with Type 1 diabetes showed moderately but significantly shorter TCRB CDR3s in all four CD4+ subsets. Insertions were fewer and deletions more numerous at VDJ junctions in type 1 diabetes patients. Equally in patients and controls, shorter templates might have been favored by PCR.

Trimming pared 8 bases from V and 5 bases from J, leaving 10 bases between. In germline, CDR1 is SGHAT, CDR2 FQNNGV. The length of the CDR3 is 13 residues. Source material: central memory CD4+ T cells from blood. This sequence joins TRBV11-2 and TRBJ1-6; possible D gene TRBD1, 5 bases. The sequence came from a man younger than 35 with type 1 diabetes. The CDR3 loop is CASSPTDNSPLHF. In nucleotides, the CDR3 is TGTGCCAGCTCCCCGACAGATAATTCACCCCTCCACTTT.